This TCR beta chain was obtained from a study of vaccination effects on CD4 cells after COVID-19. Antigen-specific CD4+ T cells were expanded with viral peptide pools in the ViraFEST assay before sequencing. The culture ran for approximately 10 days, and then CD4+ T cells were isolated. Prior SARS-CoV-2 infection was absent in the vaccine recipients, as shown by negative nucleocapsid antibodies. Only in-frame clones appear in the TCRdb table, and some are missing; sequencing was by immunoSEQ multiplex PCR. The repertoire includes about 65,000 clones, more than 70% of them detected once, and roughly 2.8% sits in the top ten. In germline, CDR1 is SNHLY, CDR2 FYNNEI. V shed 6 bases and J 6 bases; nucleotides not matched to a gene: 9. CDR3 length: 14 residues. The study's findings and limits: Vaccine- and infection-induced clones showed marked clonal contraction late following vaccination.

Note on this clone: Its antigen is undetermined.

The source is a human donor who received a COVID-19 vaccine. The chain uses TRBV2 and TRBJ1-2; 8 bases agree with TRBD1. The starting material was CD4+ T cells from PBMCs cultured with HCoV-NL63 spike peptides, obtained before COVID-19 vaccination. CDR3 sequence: CASRFTGGRDGYTF. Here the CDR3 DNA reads TGTGCCAGCAGATTTACAGGGGGAAGGGATGGCTACACCTTC.